The 32 T cell receptor beta chains reported below all come from one sample, sequenced in a study of T-cell reconstitution after alpha-beta-depleted transplantation in children. Preparation of the TCRbeta library involved a method that used unique molecular identifiers. MiXCR was run by TCRdb on the PCR reads, yielding one entry per CDR3 protein. The sample holds 600,000 to 700,000 distinct CDR3 sequences, about an eighth seen once. The specimen comprised PBMCs, sampled before TCRalphabeta/CD19-depleted stem cell transplant. The receptors stem from a girl aged 2-15 years with congenital amegakaryocytic thrombocytopenia, due to receive a stem cell transplant.

This clonotype was counted at least ten times. V gene TRBV12-3 or TRBV12-4 combines with J gene TRBJ1-1; D not resolved. Between the trimmed V and J ends, which lost 6 bases and 3 bases, there was a span of 11 bases. CDR3 length: 13 amino acids. The CDR3 DNA reads as TGTGCCAGCAGCAGAGACACTCACACTGAAGCTTTCTTT. It translates to CASSRDTHTEAFF.

This clonotype was observed a handful of times. The rearrangement uses TRBV20-1 and TRBJ2-7; tentatively, D is TRBD2 (6 bases). This CDR3 contains 11 residues. Germline loops: CDR1 DFQATT, CDR2 SNEGSKA (reference sequence). V dropped 6 bases and J dropped 4 bases, with 10 bases sitting between them. The CDR3 DNA is TGCAGTGCAAAACTAGCTTACGAGCAGTACTTC. This codes for CSAKLAYEQYF.

This clonotype has more than one count but fewer than ten. The rearrangement joins TRBV7-9 to TRBJ1-4; D gene uncertain. The CDR3 length is 15 residues. The germline V gene has CDR1 SEHNR and CDR2 FQNEAQ (reference sequence). V was cut by 5 bases and J by 7 bases, with 17 bases left in between. The CDR3 DNA follows: TGTGCCAGCAGCCCCGAGGAGGATGGGTTTGAAAAACTGTTTTTT. It encodes CASSPEEDGFEKLFF.

The table lists this clonotype with a few counts. V and J are TRBV20-1 and TRBJ2-1, with 8 bases aligning to TRBD1. From germline, CDR1 is DFQATT and CDR2 SNEGSKA (reference sequence). The CDR3 loop spans 13 amino acids. Unmatched junction bases numbered 5, after V lost 1 base and J lost 9 bases. The CDR3 reads CSARGQGAGEQFF. For the CDR3, the DNA is TGCAGTGCTAGAGGTCAGGGGGCGGGTGAGCAGTTCTTC.

As regards this clonotype: Relative to the germline gene, one junction end is altered; a read error may explain this. The chain recombines TRBV20-1 with TRBJ2-3, with no clear D. The germline V gene encodes CDR1 DFQATT and CDR2 SNEGSKA (reference sequence). This CDR3 has 13 residues. The CDR3 bases are TGCAGTGCTGGAGAGGAAGCTAGGGATACGCAGTATTTT. Protein product: CSAGEEARDTQYF.

The sample holds many counts of this clonotype. The chain uses TRBV29-1 and TRBJ2-2; a weak D match, TRBD2 (6 bases). With 7 bases removed from V and 0 bases from J, the gap between germline ends came to 12 bases. There are 14 residues in the CDR3. In germline, CDR1 is SQVTM, CDR2 ANQGSEA. This chain's CDR3 is CSGRVATNTGELFF. CDR3 in DNA: TGCAGCGGGAGGGTAGCGACGAACACCGGGGAGCTGTTTTTT.

This clonotype has just a few counts. V usage is TRBV27 and J usage is TRBJ2-2; 8 bases line up with TRBD1. V shed 5 bases and J 8 bases; nucleotides not matched to a gene: 7. The CDR3 is 14 amino acids. Germline CDR1 and CDR2: MNHEY and SMNVEV (reference sequence). CDR3 sequence: CASSPKTGGGELFF. The CDR3, as DNA: TGTGCCAGCAGTCCAAAAACAGGGGGGGGGGAGCTGTTTTTT.

Ten or more counts support this clonotype. The V gene is TRBV7-6, the J gene TRBJ2-7, with D maybe TRBD2 (6 bases). The CDR3 length is 15 residues. Trimming shortened V by 0 bases and J by 5 bases, and 14 bases separated the two germline ends. From germline, CDR1 is SGHVS and CDR2 FNYEAQ. For the CDR3, the DNA is TGTGCCAGCAGCTTAGCGGATTTCGGGGGAAACGAGCAGTACTTC. Amino acids: CASSLADFGGNEQYF.

This chain joins TRBV30 and TRBJ1-1; no firm D call. Germline V gives CDR1 GTSNPN, CDR2 SVGIG (reference sequence). The CDR3 has 13 residues. V dropped 5 bases and J dropped 1 base, with 11 bases sitting between them. The CDR3 spells CAWAWAPNTEAFF. CDR3 bases: TGTGCCTGGGCCTGGGCCCCGAACACTGAAGCTTTCTTT.

A word on this clonotype: The junction differs from germline at one of its ends, possibly a read error. The chain couples TRBV12-3 or TRBV12-4 to TRBJ1-5; perhaps TRBD1 as D (5 bases). This CDR3 is built from 12 residues. The CDR3 loop reads CASNLVRGPHHF. The CDR3 nucleotides read TGTGCCAGCAATTTAGTGCGGGGACCCCATCATTTT.

Ten or more counts support this clonotype. The chain joins TRBV5-1 to TRBJ2-7; 7 bases match TRBD1. Germline V CDR1 and CDR2: SGHRS, YFSETQ. The J segment lost 6 bases and the V segment lost 7 bases, leaving 13 bases of the junction unmatched. The CDR3 runs 14 residues. The CDR3 reads CASALRQGFSEQYF. In nucleotides, the CDR3 is TGCGCCAGCGCCCTCAGACAGGGATTCTCCGAGCAGTACTTC.

A remark on this clonotype: Since a much larger clone is just one base distant, this may be a read error. The chain recombines TRBV5-1 with TRBJ1-3; D gene unclear. The CDR3 is made up of 15 amino acids. Germline loops: CDR1 SGHRS, CDR2 YFSETQ. V lost 0 bases and J 0 bases, leaving 7 bases between the germline ends. CDR3 sequence (DNA): TGCGCCAGCAGCTTGGACTGGGGCTCTGGAAACACCATATATTTT. It is translated as CASSLDWGSGNTIYF.

This clonotype was recorded many times. The gene calls are TRBV28 and TRBJ1-2; D remains ambiguous. The germline gives CDR1 MDHEN, CDR2 SYDVKM. There are 14 residues in the CDR3. V was trimmed by 2 bases and J by 4 bases, leaving 11 bases between them. The CDR3 DNA is TGTGCCAGCAGTTTACTGGGGAAATCCTATGGCTACACCTTC. This translates into CASSLLGKSYGYTF.

The table lists this clonotype with many counts. The chain has TRBV20-1 and TRBJ2-5; no firm D call. Germline V gene data show CDR1 as DFQATT and CDR2 as SNEGSKA (reference sequence). Trimming stripped 3 bases from V and 5 bases from J, with 16 bases between. The CDR3 runs 14 residues. CDR3 nucleotides: TGCAGTGCTAGTGCGCTTTCAGTGGGGGAGACCCAGTACTTC. It yields the protein CSASALSVGETQYF.

The rearrangement uses TRBV20-1 and TRBJ2-2; D is unresolved. Germline CDR1 is DFQATT and CDR2 is SNEGSKA (reference sequence). The CDR3 extends over 17 amino acids. Trimming took 2 bases from V and 6 from J, leaving 22 bases between them. The CDR3 sequence: CSARLIGRGRRAGELFF. The DNA of the CDR3 is TGCAGTGCTAGATTAATAGGGCGCGGAAGAAGGGCCGGGGAGCTGTTTTTT.

This clonotype was seen only a few times. V gene TRBV3-2 combines with J gene TRBJ1-5; whether TRBD1, the table's D call, matches the DNA was not checked. TRBV3-2 is labeled a pseudogene. The CDR3 is 18 residues long. The CDR3 loop reads CASSFAGTGGYSNQPQHF. For the CDR3, the DNA is TGTGCCAGCAGTTTCGCCGGGACAGGGGGATATAGCAATCAGCCCCAGCATTTT.

This clonotype has a count of ten or more. The chain links TRBV5-1 to TRBJ2-7, with D unclear. The CDR3 sequence is 12 residues long. Germline CDR1 and CDR2: SGHRS and YFSETQ. The germline V and J ends were trimmed by 2 bases and 1 base, with 4 bases remaining between them. This CDR3 is CASSFESYEQYF. CDR3 nucleotides: TGCGCCAGCAGCTTCGAGTCCTACGAGCAGTACTTC.

This clonotype was counted a few times. The rearrangement uses TRBV6-1 and TRBJ2-1; 11 nucleotides align to TRBD2. The germline CDR1 and CDR2 sequences are MNHNS and SASEGT. This CDR3 region has 16 residues. The J segment lost 2 bases and the V segment lost 6 bases, leaving 6 bases of the junction unmatched. The CDR3 DNA follows: TGTGCCAGCAGCCTTTCTAGCGGGAGGCCCTACAATGAGCAGTTCTTC. Encoded protein: CASSLSSGRPYNEQFF.

At least ten counts were recorded for this clonotype. This chain connects TRBV5-1 to TRBJ2-1; D might be TRBD1 (5 bases). CDR1 and CDR2 from the germline V gene are SGHRS and YFSETQ. This CDR3 is 12 amino acids long. V was trimmed by 2 bases and J by 7 bases, leaving 7 bases between them. The CDR3 DNA reads TGCGCCAGCAGCTTCGCAGGGAATGAGCAGTTCTTC. It specifies CASSFAGNEQFF.

This clonotype was observed a handful of times. The V call is TRBV12-3 or TRBV12-4, the J call TRBJ1-1; 8 bases are shared with TRBD1. Trimming removed 8 bases from V and 3 bases from J; junction bases left unmatched: 14. CDR3 length: 16 amino acids. In nucleotides, the CDR3 is TGTGCCAGCGAGGACAGGGAATATTCTGCCTACACTGAAGCTTTCTTT. Its protein is CASEDREYSAYTEAFF.

About this clonotype itself: Just one base apart from a much larger clone, this may be a read error. CDR3 sequence (DNA): TGCAGTGCTAGAGATCCAGCCGCCTATTATGTCCGAGAGACCCAGTCCTTC. Translating gives CSARDPAAYYVRETQSF. V usage is TRBV20-1 and J usage is TRBJ2-5; D is ambiguous. This CDR3 is 17 amino acids long. Germline lookup yields CDR1 DFQATT and CDR2 SNEGSKA (reference sequence).

The chain recombines TRBV5-1 with TRBJ2-2; 7 bases line up with TRBD2. The ends lost 3 bases at V and 4 bases at J; junction bases unmatched: 3. CDR1 SGHRS and CDR2 YFSETQ come from the germline V gene. There are 14 residues in the CDR3. CDR3 in amino acids: CASSWGTTTGELFF. The CDR3 DNA follows: TGCGCCAGCAGCTGGGGGACTACCACCGGGGAGCTGTTTTTT.

A single count supports this clonotype. A much larger clone lies one base from this, so it may be a read error. The V gene is TRBV20-1, the J gene TRBJ1-1; TRBD1 is a possible D gene (6 bases). This CDR3 spans 13 amino acids. Looked up from germline, CDR1 is DFQATT and CDR2 is SNEGSKA (reference sequence). The CDR3 DNA reads TGCACTGCTAGAGCCAGGGGACCCACTGAAGCTTTCTTT. Translating it yields CTARARGPTEAFF.

The table lists this clonotype with a few counts. The rearrangement links TRBV19 to TRBJ1-2; D is unclear. Germline CDR1 is LNHDA and CDR2 is SQIVND (reference sequence). Trimming stripped 3 bases from V and 0 bases from J, with 5 bases between. CDR3 length equals 13 residues. The CDR3 here is CASSIIANYGYTF. CDR3 in DNA: TGTGCCAGTAGTATCATTGCTAACTATGGCTACACCTTC.

The rearrangement uses TRBV7-9 and TRBJ1-2; 9 bases match TRBD1. The CDR3 consists of 14 residues. Germline CDR1 SEHNR, CDR2 FQNEAQ (reference sequence). With 3 bases clipped from V and 4 bases from J, the junction kept 3 bases outside the gene matches. CDR3 region: CASSLDRGVYGYTF. The DNA of the CDR3 is TGTGCCAGCAGCTTGGACAGGGGCGTCTATGGCTACACCTTC.

This clonotype was counted ten times or more. The V and J genes are TRBV2 and TRBJ2-7, with D hard to call. This CDR3 spans 15 amino acids. Germline V CDR1 and CDR2: SNHLY, FYNNEI. The V end lost 8 bases, the J end lost 0 bases, and 17 bases lay between the germline ends. The CDR3 loop is CASLGEMYSSYEQYF. CDR3 DNA: TGTGCCAGCCTAGGAGAGATGTATAGCTCCTACGAGCAGTACTTC.

This clonotype has more than one count but fewer than ten. The chain is built from TRBV29-1 and TRBJ1-3; D may be TRBD1 (5 bases). The germline gives CDR1 SQVTM, CDR2 ANQGSEA. V lost 5 bases and J 4 bases, leaving 15 bases between the germline ends. The CDR3 is made up of 14 amino acids. CDR3 residues: CSVLPAGTGNTIYF. CDR3 nucleotide sequence: TGCAGCGTTCTCCCCGCAGGGACGGGAAACACCATATATTTT.

This clonotype was observed many times. A junction end diverges from the germline sequence, so it may reflect a read error. The rearrangement joins TRBV12-3 or TRBV12-4 to TRBJ2-2; 10 positions agree with TRBD2. The CDR3 runs to 16 residues. As DNA, the CDR3 is TGTGCCACCAGTTTAGGTCTAGCGGGAGACGGGGGGGAGCTGTTTTTT. Its translation: CATSLGLAGDGGELFF.

This clonotype was recorded at least ten times. This sequence joins TRBV27 and TRBJ2-3; D gene unclear. Germline-derived CDR1 and CDR2 are MNHEY and SMNVEV (reference sequence). The CDR3 is made up of 12 amino acids. The V and J ends lost 10 bases and 2 bases respectively, with 10 bases between them. This CDR3 is CATKPTTDTQYF. The CDR3 coding sequence is TGTGCCACCAAACCCACCACAGATACGCAGTATTTT.

This clonotype was seen at least ten times. The V call is TRBV29-1, the J call TRBJ2-7, with 7 bases aligning to TRBD1. This CDR3 has 14 amino acids. Germline trimming cut 7 bases from V and 5 bases from J; bases unmatched to any gene: 14. Germline V gene sequence: CDR1 SQVTM, CDR2 ANQGSEA. This CDR3 is CSAAGQVFPDEQYF. The DNA for the CDR3 is TGCAGCGCCGCAGGACAGGTTTTTCCTGACGAGCAGTACTTC.

This clonotype was recorded once. This likely reflects a read error, since a far larger clone is one base away. The chain has TRBV25-1 and TRBJ2-2; D gene ambiguous. Trimming removed 3 bases from V and 3 bases from J, with 2 bases in between. In germline, CDR1 is MGHDK, CDR2 SYGVNS. The CDR3 loop spans 12 amino acids. The CDR3 DNA reads TGTGCCAGCAGTGAGGACACCGGGGAGCTGTTTTTT. Protein product: CASSEDTGELFF.

Many counts were recorded for this clonotype. The V gene is TRBV20-1, the J gene TRBJ2-1; 12 bases are a match to TRBD2. The CDR3 is 14 residues long. The germline CDR1 and CDR2 sequences are DFQATT and SNEGSKA (reference sequence). Germline trimming cut 6 bases from V and 9 bases from J; bases unmatched to any gene: 9. Written as DNA, the CDR3 is TGCAGTGCCCCTAGACTAGCGGGAGCCGCTGAGCAGTTCTTC. Translation gives CSAPRLAGAAEQFF.